This T cell receptor beta chain was captured by sequencing in a study of PD-L1 blockade in urothelial cancer (dated by TCRdb to the late 2010s). Notes on the research overall: Therapy was started at some point between 2014 and 2016 for all patients, and atezolizumab 1,200 mg was administered intravenously every 3 weeks. About 85% of the 29 patients were males with bladder-origin urothelial cancer, and about 65% of the 29 reported a prior smoking history. Patients had an ECOG performance status of 0 or 1 and had received between 0 and 3 prior chemotherapy regimens. Blood samples were analyzed at two time points: 3 weeks after treatment start (second dose) and 6 weeks after treatment start. Blood samples gave a median of about 150,000 T cells and 80,000 or so unique TCRs, with a median clonality of around 0.074. The study, an exploratory multi-omic analysis, examined somatic, immune and clinical correlates of response to PD-L1 blockade with atezolizumab in urothelial cancer. Pretreatment tumor samples, along with matched peripheral blood collected serially before and after atezolizumab treatment, underwent TCR sequencing. Durable clinical benefit meant progression-free survival longer than 6 months, and TCR features were also tested against progression-free and overall survival. In the same patients, pretreatment tumors underwent whole exome sequencing and RNA sequencing in addition to TCR sequencing. Durable clinical benefit was achieved by nine patients and was not achieved by 20 patients. Pretreatment blood TCR-seq was available for 30 or so patients, at least one posttreatment blood collection was obtained for 25 or so patients, and tumor TCR-seq was available for 25 or so patients. Points the paper makes about the study in general: A pretreatment peripheral blood TCR clonality below the median was linked to improved progression-free and overall survival. Because the sample size was small (n ≈ 27) and many exploratory analyses were performed, the results are intended to be hypothesis-generating. Greater expansion of tumor-associated TCR clones in peripheral blood 3 weeks after the start of treatment was observed in patients with durable benefit (n of about 22, p = 0.022).

Synthetic TCR analog templates were spiked into each PCR to estimate absolute template abundance from read counts. TCRbeta CDR3 regions were amplified from genomic DNA with bias-controlled V and J gene primers using the immunoSEQ assay. Sequencing of rearranged TCRbeta segments was performed at approximately 20X coverage. The source study handled its data this way. Sequencing errors were corrected by clustering, and CDR3s were annotated against IMGT so that V, D and J genes could be assigned. Out-of-frame and stop-codon sequences were excluded, and only productive TCRbeta rearrangements were used in downstream analyses. To compute clonality, Shannon entropy was normalized by the log of the number of unique productive sequences and then subtracted from one. Fisher's exact test with Benjamini-Hochberg correction, using a cutoff of adjusted p below 0.01, was how clones that differed between time points or between blood and tumor were identified. TCRdb holds this immuneACCESS table with in-frame rearrangements only. Some clones are missing; in checked studies, unresolved V genes explain under half, and the rest has no known cause. The DNA was the basis for D and trimming; V, J and clone size are from that table. This sample holds some 54,000 clones; around 82% were observed only once. The ten most abundant clones make up roughly 5% of the sample.

The cohort comprised approximately 30 patients with locally advanced or metastatic urothelial carcinoma treated at Memorial Sloan Kettering on a trial protocol. Peripheral blood mononuclear cells were collected pretreatment and during treatment, with between 1 and 8 total time points per patient. The Qiagen DNeasy Blood extraction kit was used to purify genomic DNA from total PBMCs and from tumor samples. PBMCs were collected pretreatment and during treatment and were isolated and stored as previously described. This clone turned up a few times. The antigen it recognizes is unknown. Qualities for individual bases were not recorded, and no much larger clone is one base off. Unmatched junction bases come to 11, with V trimmed by 1 base and J by 3 bases. According to the germline V gene (reference sequence), CDR1 reads GTSNPN and CDR2 reads SVGIG. Including the terminal cysteine and phenylalanine, the CDR3 comprises 17 residues. Only the CDR3 region is kept as DNA, spanning 51 bases read in frame from base 1.

The specimen comprised PBMCs, sampled around atezolizumab (anti-PD-L1) treatment. The TCR sequence derives from a man in his forties with urothelial cancer. The chain joins TRBV30 to TRBJ2-7, and TRBD2 aligns with 11 junction nucleotides. The nucleotides are TGTGCCTGGAGTGCTATCCCCTCTAGCGGGAGGTTCTACGAGCAGTACTTC. Translated, this is CAWSAIPSSGRFYEQYF.